This entry describes one T cell receptor (beta chain). Its antigen is still unknown. With V trimmed by 6 bases and J by 7 bases, 12 bases remained unmatched. This CDR3 region has 17 residues. Germline V lookup: CDR1 MNHNS, CDR2 SASEGT. These data are taken from a study of identical twins. Regarding the study as a whole: In monozygotic twins, models underestimated the sharing of out-of-frame TCR alpha. Memory repertoires lacked the insertion deficit that abundant cord blood beta clonotypes showed. Out-of-frame alpha sequences common to twins were enriched for low generation probability.

Using its own MiXCR run on the 5' RACE reads, TCRdb lists one record per CDR3 protein. The top ten hold 1.5% to 2% of the sample, which has about 810,000 distinct CDR3 sequences, 9% to 15% seen once. These data also featured in a second study, about yellow fever vaccine responses in identical twins. That study reports: Twins reportedly appeared to share part of their vaccine T cell response while keeping part individual.

This clonotype was sampled from a woman aged 18-29 years in good health. V usage is TRBV6-1 and J usage is TRBJ2-3; 14 bases align to TRBD2. The sequenced material came from PBMCs. The CDR3 DNA is TGTGCCAGCAGAAGGGGGACTAGCGGGGGCCTGGTGTATACGCAGTATTTT. Amino acid sequence: CASRRGTSGGLVYTQYF.